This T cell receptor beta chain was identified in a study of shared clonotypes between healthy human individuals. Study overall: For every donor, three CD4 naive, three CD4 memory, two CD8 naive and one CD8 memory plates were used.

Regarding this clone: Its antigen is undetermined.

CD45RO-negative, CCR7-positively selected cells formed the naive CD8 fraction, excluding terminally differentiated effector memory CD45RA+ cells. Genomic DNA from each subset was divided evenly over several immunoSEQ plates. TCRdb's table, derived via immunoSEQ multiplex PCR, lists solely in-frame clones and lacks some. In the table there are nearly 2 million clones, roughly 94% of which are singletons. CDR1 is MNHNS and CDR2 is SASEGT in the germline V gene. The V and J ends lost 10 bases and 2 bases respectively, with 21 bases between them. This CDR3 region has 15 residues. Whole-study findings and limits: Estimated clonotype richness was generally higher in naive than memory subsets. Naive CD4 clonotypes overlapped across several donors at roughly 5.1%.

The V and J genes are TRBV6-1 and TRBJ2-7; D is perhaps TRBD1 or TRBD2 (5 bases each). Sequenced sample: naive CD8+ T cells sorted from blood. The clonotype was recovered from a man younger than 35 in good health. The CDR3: CAISGIGGLTYEQYF. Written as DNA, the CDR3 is TGTGCCATCTCCGGGATTGGGGGATTAACCTACGAGCAGTACTTC.